These 19 T cell receptor beta chains came from one sample sequenced in a study of blood T cell repertoires in COVID-19. The repertoire was sequenced with immunoSEQ multiplex PCR; TCRdb's copy has only in-frame clones and lacks some. In the table there are roughly 150,000 clones, about 85% of which are singletons. Material for sequencing was peripheral blood. The receptors come from a man at least 80 years old with COVID-19, enrolled during active disease.

The sample holds a few counts of this clone. The chain carries TRBV19 and TRBJ1-5; 7 bases are shared with TRBD1. Germline V lookup: CDR1 LNHDA, CDR2 SQIVND (reference sequence). Trimming cost V 6 bases and J 1 base; bases outside gene matches: 6. The length of the CDR3 is 15 residues. CDR3 bases: TGTGCCAGTAGCCCGACAGGGCACAGCAATCAGCCCCAGCATTTT. Translated, it gives CASSPTGHSNQPQHF.

The chain joins TRBV5-1 to TRBJ1-1; D is perhaps TRBD1 (6 bases). The germline CDR1 and CDR2 sequences are SGHRS and YFSETQ. Trimming pared 2 bases from V and 3 bases from J, leaving 14 bases between. The CDR3 extends over 15 amino acids. The CDR3, as DNA: TGCGCCAGCAGCTTAGTTACAGGGATCTACACTGAAGCTTTCTTT. As protein: CASSLVTGIYTEAFF.

In its sample, this clone was seen a few times. The V and J genes are TRBV7-2 and TRBJ1-3; 7 bases align to TRBD1. The V segment lost 3 bases and the J segment 0 bases; nucleotides outside the gene matches: 2. The germline gives CDR1 SGHTA, CDR2 FQGNSA. The CDR3 is made up of 15 amino acids. CDR3 sequence (DNA): TGTGCCAGCAGCTTGGGACAGTCCTCTGGAAACACCATATATTTT. It yields the protein CASSLGQSSGNTIYF.

This sequence joins TRBV27 and TRBJ1-2; D gene ambiguous. The CDR3 loop spans 15 amino acids. Per germline, CDR1 MNHEY and CDR2 SMNVEV (reference sequence). Trimming left V 2 bases short and J 2 bases short, with 12 bases between. The CDR3 loop is CASSLNPGLNYGYTF. CDR3 bases: TGTGCCAGCAGTTTAAACCCCGGTCTGAACTATGGCTACACCTTC.

The V call is TRBV19, the J call TRBJ1-1, with a possible D match to TRBD1 (6 bases). CDR3 length: 13 residues. Trimming stripped 7 bases from V and 3 bases from J, with 12 bases between. CDR1 is LNHDA, CDR2 SQIVND, per germline (reference sequence). The CDR3 region is CASNRAHYTEAFF. CDR3 DNA: TGTGCCAGTAACAGGGCCCACTACACTGAAGCTTTCTTT.

This clone showed up just a few times. At one of its ends the junction is not consistent with the germline gene, which may arise from a read error. The chain employs TRBV19 and TRBJ1-3; D possibly corresponds to TRBD1 (5 bases). The V gene's germline CDR1 is LNHDA and CDR2 SQIVND (reference sequence). CDR3 length: 13 residues. CDR3 bases: TGTGCCAGCAGTATAAATTCAGGGAACACCATATATTTT. Translated, it gives CASSINSGNTIYF.

V gene TRBV18 combines with J gene TRBJ1-2, with 10 bases identical to TRBD1. J gave up 4 bases and V 6 bases, and 8 bases lay outside the gene matches. CDR1 KGHSH and CDR2 LQKENI come from the germline V gene. The CDR3 totals 15 residues. The CDR3 bases are TGTGCCAGCTCCGAGGGACAGGGGCTGATCTATGGCTACACCTTC. Its translation is CASSEGQGLIYGYTF.

The V gene is TRBV3-1 (or the pseudogene TRBV3-2), the J gene TRBJ1-1; 7 nucleotides match TRBD1. Germline V lookup: CDR1 LGHDT, CDR2 YNNKEL (reference sequence). This CDR3 spans 15 amino acids. V shed 1 base, J shed 10 bases, and the junction held 12 bases outside the gene matches. CDR3 DNA sequence: TGTGCCAGCAGCCAAGCTTCATTACAGGGGACGGGAGCTTTCTTT. Protein sequence: CASSQASLQGTGAFF.

The chain links TRBV4-3 to TRBJ2-1, with 11 bases that match TRBD2. The CDR3 is 15 amino acids. Germline trimming cut 2 bases from V and 13 bases from J; bases unmatched to any gene: 10. Per the germline V gene, CDR1 is LGHNA and CDR2 is YSLEER. The CDR3 sequence: CASSQKLAGGPSQFF. The CDR3 DNA reads TGCGCCAGCAGCCAAAAGTTAGCGGGGGGGCCATCTCAGTTCTTC.

The chain combines TRBV7-8 with TRBJ2-1; 12 bases agree with TRBD2. Germline lookup yields CDR1 SGHVS and CDR2 FQNEAQ. This CDR3 region has 16 residues. J lost 10 bases, V lost 4 bases, and 11 bases had no gene match. The chain's CDR3 is CASSSTSGGSFGEQFF. For the CDR3, the DNA is TGTGCCAGCAGCTCGACTAGCGGGGGTTCCTTCGGGGAGCAGTTCTTC.

The V and J genes are TRBV18 and TRBJ2-7; 7 bases are a match to TRBD2. The CDR3 length is 14 residues. With V trimmed by 0 bases and J by 2 bases, 1 base remained unmatched. The V gene's germline CDR1 is KGHSH and CDR2 LQKENI. CDR3 coding DNA: TGTGCCAGCTCACCACCGGGGGGGACCTACGAGCAGTACTTC. It yields the protein CASSPPGGTYEQYF.

The genes are TRBV11-1 and TRBJ1-2; D not certain. The CDR3 is made up of 15 amino acids. V was shortened by 2 bases and J by 2 bases, with 12 bases between the two germline ends. The V gene's germline CDR1 is SGHAT and CDR2 FQDESV (reference sequence). CDR3 residues: CASSLLGQTNYGYTF. Written as DNA, the CDR3 is TGTGCCAGCAGCTTATTGGGCCAGACCAACTATGGCTACACCTTC.

CDR3 sequence (DNA): TGTGCCAGCAGTTCATTTTCGGACACTGAAGCTTTCTTT. Translated, it gives CASSSFSDTEAFF. The V and J genes are TRBV11-3 and TRBJ1-1; D is unclear. The germline V and J ends were trimmed by 6 bases and 3 bases, with 11 bases remaining between them. The CDR3 sequence is 13 residues long. The germline CDR1 and CDR2 sequences are SGHNT and YENEEA. Full variable domain (rest looked up from reference TRBV11-3 and TRBJ1-1): EAGVVQSPRYKIIEKKQPVAFWCNPISGHNTLYWYLQNLGQGPELLIRYENEEAVDDSQLPKDRFSAERLKGVDSTLKIQPAELGDSAVYLCASSSFSDTEAFFGQGTRLTVV.

The chain employs TRBV10-3 and TRBJ2-1; D unclear. CDR3 length: 14 amino acids. Per the germline V gene, CDR1 is ENHRY and CDR2 is SYGVKD. V was shortened by 4 bases and J by 8 bases, with 15 bases between the two germline ends. The CDR3 loop reads CAISVTRLLDEQFF. The CDR3 DNA reads as TGTGCCATCAGTGTGACGCGACTTCTAGATGAGCAGTTCTTC.

This chain uses TRBV5-6 with TRBJ2-2, with D tentatively TRBD1 (6 bases). The CDR3 covers 15 residues. CDR1 SGHDT and CDR2 YYEEEE come from the germline V gene. V was shortened by 1 base and J by 5 bases, with 12 bases between the two germline ends. The CDR3 region is CASSLLPGETGELFF. The CDR3 bases are TGTGCCAGCAGCTTGTTGCCAGGGGAGACCGGGGAGCTGTTTTTT. Full variable domain (missing parts from reference TRBV5-6 and TRBJ2-2): DAGVTQSPTHLIKTRGQQVTLRCSPKSGHDTVSWYQQALGQGPQFIFQYYEEEERQRGNFPDRFSGHQFPNYSSELNVNALLLGDSALYLCASSLLPGETGELFFGEGSRLTVL.

This chain connects TRBV24-1 to TRBJ2-7; TRBD1 matches at 8 bases. This CDR3 has 20 residues. CDR1 KGHDR and CDR2 SFDVKD come from the germline V gene. Trimming removed 2 bases from V and 1 base from J; junction bases left unmatched: 18. CDR3 in DNA: TGTGCCACCAGTGATTCCCCCGGGACAGGTATTACGGTAGCGTCCTACGAGCAGTACTTC. Residues: CATSDSPGTGITVASYEQYF.

The rearrangement links TRBV4-1 to TRBJ2-3, with D unclear. The CDR3 sequence is 17 residues long. The V end was cut by 3 bases, the J end by 1 base, with 17 bases between. Per germline, CDR1 MGHRA and CDR2 YSYEKL. CDR3 in DNA: TGCGCCAGCAGCCACCTTAGTCTGAGGTCGCGCACAGATACGCAGTATTTT. This translates into CASSHLSLRSRTDTQYF.

The genes are TRBV7-9 and TRBJ1-1, with a possible D match to TRBD1 (5 bases). Between the trimmed V and J ends, which lost 5 bases and 4 bases, there was a span of 8 bases. The CDR3 totals 12 residues. The germline CDR1 and CDR2 sequences are SEHNR and FQNEAQ (reference sequence). CDR3 loop: CASSPDSTEAFF. The CDR3 DNA sequence: TGTGCCAGCAGCCCCGACAGCACTGAAGCTTTCTTT.

The table lists this clone with a count of one. The chain recombines TRBV6-6 with TRBJ1-2; 10 positions agree with TRBD1. This CDR3 contains 13 residues. Trimming cost V 8 bases and J 8 bases; bases outside gene matches: 8. Germline V gives CDR1 MNHNY, CDR2 SVGAGI (reference sequence). The CDR3 is CASYGQGGDGYTF. CDR3 sequence (DNA): TGTGCCAGCTACGGACAGGGGGGAGACGGCTACACCTTC.